This TCR beta chain is drawn from a study of T cells after yellow fever vaccination. About the research overall: Fractions of limited cellularity were prepared by means of SMART-Seq v4 Ultra Low Input.

TCRdb processed the 5' RACE reads anew with MiXCR; each CDR3 protein has one entry. The sample lists some 300,000 distinct CDR3 sequences; around 3.6% were seen once. Study findings and constraints: Once the booster was given, most primary-vaccination clones reappeared, at about 97% for CD4 and more than 85% for CD8.

This clonotype was observed a few times. No antigen is known for it. CDR1 and CDR2 from the germline V gene are MNHEY and SVGAGI. The CDR3 has 12 residues. Deletions cut 2 bases from V and 4 bases from J, with 5 bases between. The chain joins TRBV6-5 to TRBJ1-1; D unclear. The specimen comprised PBMCs, sampled on the day of the yellow fever booster vaccination. This clonotype was obtained from a man aged 18 to 29 who received the YFV17D yellow fever vaccine. The CDR3 spells CASSYEGTEAFF. In DNA, the CDR3 is TGTGCCAGCAGTTACGAAGGCACTGAAGCTTTCTTT.